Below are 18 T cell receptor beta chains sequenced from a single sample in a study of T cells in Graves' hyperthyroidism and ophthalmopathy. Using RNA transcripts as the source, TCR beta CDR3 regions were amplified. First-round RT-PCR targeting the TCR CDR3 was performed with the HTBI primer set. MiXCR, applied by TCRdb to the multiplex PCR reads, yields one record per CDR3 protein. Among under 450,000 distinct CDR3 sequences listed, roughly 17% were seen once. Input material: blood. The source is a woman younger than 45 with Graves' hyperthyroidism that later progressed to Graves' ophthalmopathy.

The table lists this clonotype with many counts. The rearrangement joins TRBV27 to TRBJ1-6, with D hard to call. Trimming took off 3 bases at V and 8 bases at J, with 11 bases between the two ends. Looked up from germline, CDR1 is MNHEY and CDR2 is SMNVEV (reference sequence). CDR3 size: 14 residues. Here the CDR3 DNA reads TGTGCCAGCAGTTTTGACCCGCGGGATTCACCCCTCCACTTT. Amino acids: CASSFDPRDSPLHF.

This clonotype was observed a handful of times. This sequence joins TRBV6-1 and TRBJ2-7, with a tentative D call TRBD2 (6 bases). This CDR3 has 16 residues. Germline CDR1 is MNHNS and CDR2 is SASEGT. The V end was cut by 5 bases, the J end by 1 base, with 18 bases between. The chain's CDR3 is CASSYSSEKISYEQYF. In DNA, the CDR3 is TGTGCCAGCAGTTATTCTAGCGAAAAAATTTCCTACGAGCAGTACTTC.

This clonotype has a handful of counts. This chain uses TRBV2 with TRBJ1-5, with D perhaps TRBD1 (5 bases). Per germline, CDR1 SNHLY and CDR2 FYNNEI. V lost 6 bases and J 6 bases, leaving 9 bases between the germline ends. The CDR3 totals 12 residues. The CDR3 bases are TGTGCCAGCAGCCAGGGTTCTCAGCCCCAGCATTTT. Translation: CASSQGSQPQHF.

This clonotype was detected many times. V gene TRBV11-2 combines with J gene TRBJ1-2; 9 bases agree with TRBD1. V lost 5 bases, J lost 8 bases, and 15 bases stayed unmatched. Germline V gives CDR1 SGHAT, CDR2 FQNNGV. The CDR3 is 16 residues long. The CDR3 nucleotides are TGTGCCAGCAGCGACGGGGGTACAGGGGGCGCGTACGGCTACACCTTC. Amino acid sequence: CASSDGGTGGAYGYTF.

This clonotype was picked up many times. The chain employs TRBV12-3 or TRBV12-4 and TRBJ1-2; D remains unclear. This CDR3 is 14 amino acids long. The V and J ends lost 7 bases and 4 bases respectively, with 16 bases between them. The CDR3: CASKPLRDIYGYTF. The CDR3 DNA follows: TGTGCCAGCAAGCCCCTCCGTGATATCTATGGCTACACCTTC.

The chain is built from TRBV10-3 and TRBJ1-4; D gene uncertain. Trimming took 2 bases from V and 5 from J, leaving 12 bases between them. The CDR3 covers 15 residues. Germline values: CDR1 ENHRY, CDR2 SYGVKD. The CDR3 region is CAISEGRVTNEKLFF. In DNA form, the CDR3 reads TGTGCCATCAGTGAGGGACGGGTTACCAATGAAAAACTGTTTTTT.

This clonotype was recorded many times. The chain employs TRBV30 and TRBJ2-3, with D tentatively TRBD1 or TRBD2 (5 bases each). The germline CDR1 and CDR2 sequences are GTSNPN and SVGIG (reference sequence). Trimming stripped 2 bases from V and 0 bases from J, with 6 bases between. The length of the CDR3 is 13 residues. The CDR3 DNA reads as TGTGCCTGGAGTCGGGGCAGCACAGATACGCAGTATTTT. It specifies CAWSRGSTDTQYF.

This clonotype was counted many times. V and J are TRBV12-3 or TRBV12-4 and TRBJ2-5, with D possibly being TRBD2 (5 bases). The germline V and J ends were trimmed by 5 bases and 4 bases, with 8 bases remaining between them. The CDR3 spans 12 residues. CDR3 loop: CASSTAGETQYF. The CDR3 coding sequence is TGTGCCAGCAGTACGGCGGGAGAGACCCAGTACTTC.

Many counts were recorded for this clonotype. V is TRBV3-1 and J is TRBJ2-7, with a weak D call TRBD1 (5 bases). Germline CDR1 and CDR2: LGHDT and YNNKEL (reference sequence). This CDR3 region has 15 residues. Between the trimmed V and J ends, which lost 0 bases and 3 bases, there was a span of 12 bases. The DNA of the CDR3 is TGTGCCAGCAGCCAAGAGGGTACAGGTTTCTACGAGCAGTACTTC. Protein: CASSQEGTGFYEQYF.

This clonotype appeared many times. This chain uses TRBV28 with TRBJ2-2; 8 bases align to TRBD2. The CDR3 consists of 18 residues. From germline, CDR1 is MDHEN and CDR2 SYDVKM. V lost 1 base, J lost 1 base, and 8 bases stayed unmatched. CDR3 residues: CASSLFGSGTGNTGELFF. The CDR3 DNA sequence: TGTGCCAGCAGTTTATTTGGTAGCGGGACCGGGAACACCGGGGAGCTGTTTTTT.

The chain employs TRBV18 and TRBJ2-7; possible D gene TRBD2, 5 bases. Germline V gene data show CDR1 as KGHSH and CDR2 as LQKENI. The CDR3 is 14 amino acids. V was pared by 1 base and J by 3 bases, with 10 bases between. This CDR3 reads CASSPQRTSYEQYF. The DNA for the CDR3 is TGTGCCAGCTCACCACAACGAACTAGCTACGAGCAGTACTTC.

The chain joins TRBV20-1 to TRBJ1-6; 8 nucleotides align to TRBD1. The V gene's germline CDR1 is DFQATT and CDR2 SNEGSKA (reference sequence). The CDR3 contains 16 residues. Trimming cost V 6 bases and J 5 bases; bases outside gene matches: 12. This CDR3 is CSAKTGDRFNNSPLHF. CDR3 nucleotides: TGCAGTGCCAAGACAGGGGATCGATTTAATAATTCACCCCTCCACTTT.

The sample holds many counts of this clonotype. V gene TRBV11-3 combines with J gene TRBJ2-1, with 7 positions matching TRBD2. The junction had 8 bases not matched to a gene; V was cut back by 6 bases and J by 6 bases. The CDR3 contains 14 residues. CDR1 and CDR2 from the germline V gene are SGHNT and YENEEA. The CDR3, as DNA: TGTGCCAGCAGTACGCGGAGGGAGGGCAATGAGCAGTTCTTC. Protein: CASSTRREGNEQFF.

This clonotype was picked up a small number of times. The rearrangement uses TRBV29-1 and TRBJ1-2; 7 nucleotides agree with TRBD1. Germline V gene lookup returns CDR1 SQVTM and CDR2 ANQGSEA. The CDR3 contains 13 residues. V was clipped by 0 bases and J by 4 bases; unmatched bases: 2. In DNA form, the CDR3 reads TGCAGCGTTGAAGAGACAGGGTCCTATGGCTACACCTTC. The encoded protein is CSVEETGSYGYTF.

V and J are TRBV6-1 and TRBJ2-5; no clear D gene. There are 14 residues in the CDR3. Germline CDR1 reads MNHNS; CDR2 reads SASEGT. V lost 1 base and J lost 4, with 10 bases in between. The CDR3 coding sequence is TGTGCCAGCAGTGAAGTCGCCATCAGAGAGACCCAGTACTTC. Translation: CASSEVAIRETQYF.

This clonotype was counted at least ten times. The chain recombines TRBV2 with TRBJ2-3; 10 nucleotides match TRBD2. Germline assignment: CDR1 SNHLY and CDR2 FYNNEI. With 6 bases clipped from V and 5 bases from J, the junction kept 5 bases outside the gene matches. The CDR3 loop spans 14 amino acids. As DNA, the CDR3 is TGTGCCAGCAGCCCAACTAGCGGGGAAGATACGCAGTATTTT. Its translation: CASSPTSGEDTQYF.

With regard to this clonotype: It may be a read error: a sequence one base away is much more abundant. CDR3 amino acids: CARSLEGNYGYTF. The CDR3 DNA sequence: TGTGCCCGCAGTCTTGAGGGGAACTATGGCTACACCTTC. The rearrangement links TRBV28 to TRBJ1-2, with a weak D call TRBD1 (5 bases). Germline CDR1 reads MDHEN; CDR2 reads SYDVKM. The CDR3 is 13 residues long.

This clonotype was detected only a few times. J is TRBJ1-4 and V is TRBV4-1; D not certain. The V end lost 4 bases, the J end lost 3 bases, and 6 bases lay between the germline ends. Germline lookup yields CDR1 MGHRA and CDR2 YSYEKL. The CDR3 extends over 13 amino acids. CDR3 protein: CASSRSPNEKLFF. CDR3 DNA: TGCGCCAGCAGCCGGAGCCCTAATGAAAAACTGTTTTTT.